This TCR beta chain is from a study of CD4 T cell repertoires and nickel (dated by TCRdb to the early 2020s). As for this clonotype: What antigen it recognizes has not been identified. No base qualities exist here, and no much larger clone lies one base off it.

Receptor amplification or capture employed RT-PCR. Data came from an Illumina MiSeq. TCRdb ran its own pipeline on the public reads, namely fastp trimming at Q25 and MiXCR clone calling, and kept in-frame beta chains. Each CDR3 protein gets just one entry, which takes the most common genes and DNA from the rows behind it. For this sample there are about 230 distinct CDR3 sequences; 48% appear just once. In total, the top ten clones hold more than 30% of the sample. The source of this sequence is a human donor in a nickel allergy study, with or without nickel allergy (not recorded which). It is not recorded whether this sample comes from one donor or several. Source material: CD4+ T cells from blood, not recorded whether cultured.

The CDR3 here reads CATSDATGQTGELFF. In nucleotide form, the sequence is TGTGCCACCAGTGATGCGACAGGGCAAACCGGGGAGCTGTTTTTT. The chain links TRBV24-1 with TRBJ2-2; TRBD1 aligns with 7 central bases. V lost 3 bases and J lost 5 bases, and the count of bases not matched to a germline gene is 5. Measured from the cysteine to the phenylalanine, the CDR3 is 15 residues long. The retained sequence is limited to the CDR3, 45 bases, with the frame set at the first base. Sequences KGHDR (CDR1) and SFDVKD (CDR2) are obtained from the germline V gene.